This T cell receptor delta chain stems from a study of Vδ1+ human thymocytes. V shed 2 bases, J shed 10 bases, and the junction held 14 bases outside the gene matches. Germline V gene data show CDR1 as TSWWSYY and CDR2 as QGS. The CDR3 runs 16 residues. Study outcomes and limitations: Thymic delta-chain repertoires held roughly 18% Vdelta2 sequences and few Vdelta3, despite high sort purity. Thymic TRG and TRD repertoires appeared highly polyclonal. Many TRG clonotypes were shared between donors; TRD repertoires were essentially private.

Thymocytes were sorted as CD3+ TCRVdelta1+ TCRVdelta2- after alphabeta T cell depletion. Sequences come from RNA converted to cDNA by reverse transcription. The CDR3 regions were amplified by multiplex PCR from V-gene primers to a constant-region primer. TCRdb made new clone calls on the multiplex PCR reads using CATT. The sample consists of roughly 50,000 delta-chain clones, approximately 15% of them appearing once. As concerns this clone: Its target is unknown.

Input material: Vdelta1+ gamma-delta thymocytes from the thymus. The subset: FACS-sorted CD3+ TCRalphabeta- TCRVdelta1+ TCRVdelta2- thymocytes. The receptor's source is a boy under three years old who had congenital heart surgery. The J gene is TRDJ1, the V gene TRDV1; the match to TRDD3 covers 9 bases. The CDR3 is CALGEESQGDTSGLIF. The CDR3 nucleotides read TGTGCTCTTGGGGAAGAATCCCAGGGGGATACCAGTGGACTCATCTTT.